This paragraph reports one TCR beta chain. Other nucleotide sequences in the sample specify the same CDR3. Per the original methods: Amplification of reference gene primers provided the estimated nucleated cell counts. Profiling relied on immunoSEQ multiplex PCR, and the TCRdb table lists in-frame clones only, not all of them. V and J calls and clone size are those listed in that table; D and trimming were worked out from the DNA. The sample holds under 250,000 clones, more than 65% seen once. The sample originates from a study of blood T cell repertoires in COVID-19. Study summary: PBMCs, B-cell-depleted T cells, or T cells were the source of the cDNA or gDNA that made up the material.

Germline V gene data show CDR1 as SNHLY and CDR2 as FYNNEI. This CDR3 is 12 amino acids long. V was shortened by 6 bases and J by 3 bases, with 9 bases between the two germline ends. Sequencing used peripheral blood. This clonotype originated in an older woman with acute or convalescent COVID-19. The V and J genes are TRBV2 and TRBJ2-7, with D possibly TRBD1 on 6 matching bases. CDR3 DNA sequence: TGTGCCAGCAGCCAACAGGGCTACGAGCAGTACTTC. Translated, it gives CASSQQGYEQYF.